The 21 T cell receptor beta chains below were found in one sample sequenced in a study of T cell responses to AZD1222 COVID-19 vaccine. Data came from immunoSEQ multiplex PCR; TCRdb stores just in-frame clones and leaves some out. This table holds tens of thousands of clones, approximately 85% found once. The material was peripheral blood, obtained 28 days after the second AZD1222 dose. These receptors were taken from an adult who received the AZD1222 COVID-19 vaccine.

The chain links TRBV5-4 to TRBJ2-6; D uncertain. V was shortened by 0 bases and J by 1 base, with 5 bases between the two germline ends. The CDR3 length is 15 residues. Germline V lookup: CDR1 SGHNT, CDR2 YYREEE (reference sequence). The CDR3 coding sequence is TGTGCCAGCAGCTTGGATGCTTCTGGGGCCAACGTCCTGACTTTC. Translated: CASSLDASGANVLTF.

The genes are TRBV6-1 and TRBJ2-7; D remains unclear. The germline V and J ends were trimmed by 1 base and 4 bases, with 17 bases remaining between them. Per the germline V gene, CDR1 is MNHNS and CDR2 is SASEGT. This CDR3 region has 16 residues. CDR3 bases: TGTGCCAGCAGTGAAGGTTCGGCAGTTGCCTTGTACGAGCAGTACGTC. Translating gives CASSEGSAVALYEQYV.

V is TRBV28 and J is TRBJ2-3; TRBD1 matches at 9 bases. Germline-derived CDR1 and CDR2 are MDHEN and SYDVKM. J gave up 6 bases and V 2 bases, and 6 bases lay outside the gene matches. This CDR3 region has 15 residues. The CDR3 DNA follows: TGTGCCAGCAGTTTAGGGGGACAGGGATCCGATACGCAGTATTTT. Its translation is CASSLGGQGSDTQYF.

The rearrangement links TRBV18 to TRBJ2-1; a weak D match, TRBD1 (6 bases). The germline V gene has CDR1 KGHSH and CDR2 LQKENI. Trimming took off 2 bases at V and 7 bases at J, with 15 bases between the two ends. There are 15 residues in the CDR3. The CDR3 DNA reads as TGTGCCAGCTCACCAGGACAGCCAGGGCTTAATGAGCAGTTCTTC. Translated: CASSPGQPGLNEQFF.

For the CDR3, the DNA is TGTGCCAGCAGTTTATGGGCGAACACCGGGGAGCTGTTTTTT. Its protein is CASSLWANTGELFF. The chain couples TRBV27 to TRBJ2-2; no clear D gene. Trimming shortened V by 1 base and J by 0 bases, and 3 bases separated the two germline ends. The CDR3 loop spans 14 amino acids. Looked up from germline, CDR1 is MNHEY and CDR2 is SMNVEV (reference sequence).

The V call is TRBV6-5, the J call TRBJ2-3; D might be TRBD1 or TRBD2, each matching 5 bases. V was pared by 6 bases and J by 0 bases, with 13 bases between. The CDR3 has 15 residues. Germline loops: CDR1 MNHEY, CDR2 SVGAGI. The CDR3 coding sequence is TGTGCCAGCAGGAGGGGACCCACTAGCACAGATACGCAGTATTTT. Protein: CASRRGPTSTDTQYF.

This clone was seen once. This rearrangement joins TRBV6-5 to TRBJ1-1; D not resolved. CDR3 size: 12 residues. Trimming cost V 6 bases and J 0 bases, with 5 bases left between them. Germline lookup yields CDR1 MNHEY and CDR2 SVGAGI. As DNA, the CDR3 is TGTGCCAGCAGAAACTTGAACACTGAAGCTTTCTTT. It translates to CASRNLNTEAFF.

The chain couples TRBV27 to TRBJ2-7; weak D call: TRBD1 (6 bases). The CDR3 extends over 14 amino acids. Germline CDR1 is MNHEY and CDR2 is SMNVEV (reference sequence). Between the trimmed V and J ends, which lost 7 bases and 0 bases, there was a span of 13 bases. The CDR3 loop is CASKLGGPSYEQYF. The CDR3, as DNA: TGTGCCAGCAAACTAGGGGGACCCTCCTACGAGCAGTACTTC.

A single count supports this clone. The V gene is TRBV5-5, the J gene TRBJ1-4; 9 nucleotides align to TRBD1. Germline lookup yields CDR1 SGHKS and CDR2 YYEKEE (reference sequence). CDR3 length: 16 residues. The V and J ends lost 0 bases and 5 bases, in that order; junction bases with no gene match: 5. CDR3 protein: CASSLGQGGLNEKLFF. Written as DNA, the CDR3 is TGTGCCAGCAGCTTGGGACAGGGGGGTCTGAATGAAAAACTGTTTTTT.

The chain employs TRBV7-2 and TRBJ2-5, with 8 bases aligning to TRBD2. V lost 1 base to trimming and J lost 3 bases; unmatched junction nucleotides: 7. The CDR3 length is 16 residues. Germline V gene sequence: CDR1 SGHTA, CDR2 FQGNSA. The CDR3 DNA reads TGTGCCAGCAGCTTAGGGGGCGGGGGGCCCAAAGAGACCCAGTACTTC. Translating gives CASSLGGGGPKETQYF.

Here the CDR3 DNA reads TGTGCCACCAGTGACCGAGGACTAGCGGGAGCCCGGGAGCTGTTTTTT. Encoded protein: CATSDRGLAGARELFF. The chain combines TRBV24-1 with TRBJ2-2; 13 bases agree with TRBD2. CDR1 is KGHDR and CDR2 is SFDVKD in the germline V gene. The CDR3 has 16 amino acids. Trimming at V came to 4 bases and at J to 9 bases, leaving 7 bases not matched to a gene.

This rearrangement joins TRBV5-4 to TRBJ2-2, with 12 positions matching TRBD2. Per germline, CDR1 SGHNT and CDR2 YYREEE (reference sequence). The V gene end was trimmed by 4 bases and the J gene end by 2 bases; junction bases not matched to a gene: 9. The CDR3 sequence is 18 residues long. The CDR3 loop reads CASSDPTSGGPNTGELFF. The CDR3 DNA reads TGTGCCAGCAGCGACCCGACTAGCGGGGGCCCAAACACCGGGGAGCTGTTTTTT.

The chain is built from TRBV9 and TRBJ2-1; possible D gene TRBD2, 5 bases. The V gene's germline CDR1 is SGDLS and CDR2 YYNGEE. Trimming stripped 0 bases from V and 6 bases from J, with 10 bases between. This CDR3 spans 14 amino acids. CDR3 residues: CASSVALATNEQFF. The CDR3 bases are TGTGCCAGCAGCGTAGCCCTAGCAACCAATGAGCAGTTCTTC.

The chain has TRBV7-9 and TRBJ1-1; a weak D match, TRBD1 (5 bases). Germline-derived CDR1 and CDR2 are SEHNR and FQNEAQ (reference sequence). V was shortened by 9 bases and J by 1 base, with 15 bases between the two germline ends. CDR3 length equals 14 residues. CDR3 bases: TGTGCCAGTCGGGAGAGGCAGGGGAACACTGAAGCTTTCTTT. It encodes CASRERQGNTEAFF. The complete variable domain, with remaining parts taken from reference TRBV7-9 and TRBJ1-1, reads DTGVSQNPRHKITKRGQNVTFRCDPISEHNRLYWYRQTLGQGPEFLTYFQNEAQLEKSRLLSDRFSAERPKGSFSTLEIQRTEQGDSAMYLCASRERQGNTEAFFGQGTRLTVV.

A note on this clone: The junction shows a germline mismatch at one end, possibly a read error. The CDR3 bases are TGTGCCAGCAGTAGGTGGACAGGGGACACTGAAGCTTTCTTT. This encodes CASSRWTGDTEAFF. V and J are TRBV19 and TRBJ1-1; 9 bases align to TRBD1. The CDR3 is 14 residues long. Germline CDR1 is LNHDA and CDR2 is SQIVND (reference sequence).

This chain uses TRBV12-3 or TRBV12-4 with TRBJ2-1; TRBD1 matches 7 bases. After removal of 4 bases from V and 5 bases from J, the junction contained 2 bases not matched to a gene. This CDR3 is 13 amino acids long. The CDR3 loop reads CASSSQGNNEQFF. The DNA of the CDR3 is TGTGCCAGCAGTTCACAGGGGAACAATGAGCAGTTCTTC.

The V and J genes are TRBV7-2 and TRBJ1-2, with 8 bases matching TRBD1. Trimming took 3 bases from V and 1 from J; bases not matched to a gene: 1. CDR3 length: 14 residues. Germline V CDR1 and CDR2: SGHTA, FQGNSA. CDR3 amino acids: CASSLTGDNYGYTF. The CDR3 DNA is TGTGCCAGCAGCTTGACAGGGGATAACTATGGCTACACCTTC.

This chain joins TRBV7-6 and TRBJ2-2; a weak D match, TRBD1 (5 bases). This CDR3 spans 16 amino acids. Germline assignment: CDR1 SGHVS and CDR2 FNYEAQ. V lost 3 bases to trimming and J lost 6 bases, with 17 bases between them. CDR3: CASSLTEPKLPGELFF. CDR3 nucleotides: TGTGCCAGCAGCTTGACAGAACCGAAATTACCCGGGGAGCTGTTTTTT. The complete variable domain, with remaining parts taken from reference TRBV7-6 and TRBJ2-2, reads GAGVSQSPRYKVTKRGQDVALRCDPISGHVSLYWYRQALGQGPEFLTYFNYEAQQDKSGLPNDRFSAERPEGSISTLTIQRTEQRDSAMYRCASSLTEPKLPGELFFGEGSRLTVL.

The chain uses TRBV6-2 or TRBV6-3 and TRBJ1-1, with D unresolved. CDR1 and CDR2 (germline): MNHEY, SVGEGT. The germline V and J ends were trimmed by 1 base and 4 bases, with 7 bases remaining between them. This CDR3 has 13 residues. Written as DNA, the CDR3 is TGTGCCAGCAGTTACTTGGTGAGCACTGAAGCTTTCTTT. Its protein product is CASSYLVSTEAFF.

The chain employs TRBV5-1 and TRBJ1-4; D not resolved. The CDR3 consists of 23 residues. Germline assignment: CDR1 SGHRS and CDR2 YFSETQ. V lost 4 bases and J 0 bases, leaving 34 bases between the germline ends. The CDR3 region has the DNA TGCGCCAGCAGCAACGGTCGAGGCGTAATTAACCCGGGCTCAATTGCAACTAATGAAAAACTGTTTTTT. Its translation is CASSNGRGVINPGSIATNEKLFF.

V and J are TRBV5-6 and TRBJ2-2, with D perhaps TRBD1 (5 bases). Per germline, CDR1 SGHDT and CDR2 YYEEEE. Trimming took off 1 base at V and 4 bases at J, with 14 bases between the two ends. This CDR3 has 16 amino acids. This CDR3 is CASSLRSGAVTGELFF. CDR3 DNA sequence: TGTGCCAGCAGCTTGCGGAGTGGGGCAGTCACCGGGGAGCTGTTTTTT.